This T cell receptor (beta chain) appears in the sequencing data of a study of spatial heterogeneity in lung cancer. The wider study: Averaged across combinations, each unique TCR and UMI pairing appeared more than ten times in raw reads, which were uncorrected.

Carried by each TCR cDNA molecule was a unique molecular identifier. TCRdb reanalysed the 5' RACE reads using MiXCR and keeps one entry per CDR3 protein. The sample consists of more than 2,500 distinct CDR3 sequences, over 6.5% of them appearing once. Time point defined: sample taken at primary tumor resection. Patients with untreated early-stage non-small cell lung cancer, numbering roughly 69, were the donors. Extraction of whole RNA from tumor, nontumor lung or frozen PBMC preceded unsorted sequencing. V lost 5 bases to trimming and J lost 2 bases; unmatched junction nucleotides: 5. CDR3 length: 15 residues. The germline V gene has CDR1 MNHEY and CDR2 SVGAGI. By sample fraction, this clonotype is medium-sized (0.01 to 0.1%).

The gene calls are TRBV6-5 and TRBJ2-3; 9 bases map to TRBD2. The receptor was isolated from a male donor with early-stage non-small cell lung cancer. The sample here was normal lung tissue next to the tumor, taken at surgery. The CDR3 region is CASSAPGLATDTQYF. CDR3 DNA sequence: TGTGCCAGCAGTGCCCCGGGACTAGCCACAGATACGCAGTATTTT.